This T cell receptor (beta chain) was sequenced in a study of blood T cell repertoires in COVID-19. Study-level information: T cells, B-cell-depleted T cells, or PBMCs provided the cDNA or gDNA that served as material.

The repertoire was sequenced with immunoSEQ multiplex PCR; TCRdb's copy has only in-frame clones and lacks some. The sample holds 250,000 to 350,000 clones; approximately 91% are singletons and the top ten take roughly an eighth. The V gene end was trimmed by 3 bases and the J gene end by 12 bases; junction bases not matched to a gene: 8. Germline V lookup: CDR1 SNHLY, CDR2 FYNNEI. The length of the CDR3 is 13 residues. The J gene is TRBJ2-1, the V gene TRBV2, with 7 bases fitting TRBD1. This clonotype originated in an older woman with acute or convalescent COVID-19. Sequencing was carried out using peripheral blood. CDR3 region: CASSDPGGIRQFF. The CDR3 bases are TGTGCCAGCAGTGACCCAGGGGGTATTCGGCAGTTCTTC.